The present T cell receptor (beta chain) was sequenced within a study of neurological immune-mediated disorders. In TCRdb, the 5' RACE reads were re-called with MiXCR into one record per CDR3 protein. The sample includes about 60,000 distinct CDR3 sequences, roughly 4.4% of them seen just once. V was clipped by 11 bases and J by 6 bases, with 19 bases between them. Germline-derived CDR1 and CDR2 are MNHNS and SASEGT. CDR3 length: 13 residues. Whole-study findings and limits: The authors found no clinical or MRI feature associated with the multiple sclerosis repertoire cluster. The greatest degree of TCR clonal expansion was observed in HTLV-1-associated myelopathy, with the lowest in multiple sclerosis, below that of healthy controls.

This clonotype was seen ten or more times. The antigen is not known. The chain is built from TRBV6-1 and TRBJ1-2; D is undetermined. The sample consisted of PBMCs. The source of this sequence is a man aged 50 or older with multiple sclerosis. The CDR3 region is CAPTRRAGDGYTF. CDR3 nucleotides: TGTGCCCCCACCCGGAGGGCCGGAGATGGCTACACCTTC.